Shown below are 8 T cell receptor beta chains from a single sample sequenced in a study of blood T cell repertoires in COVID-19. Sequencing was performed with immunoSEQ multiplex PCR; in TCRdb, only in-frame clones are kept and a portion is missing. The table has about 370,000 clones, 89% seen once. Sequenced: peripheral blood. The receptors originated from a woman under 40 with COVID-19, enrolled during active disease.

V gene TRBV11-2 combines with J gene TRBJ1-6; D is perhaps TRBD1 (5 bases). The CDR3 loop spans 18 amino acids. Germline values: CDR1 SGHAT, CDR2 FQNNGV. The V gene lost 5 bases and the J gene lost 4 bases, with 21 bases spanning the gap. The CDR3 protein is CASSLQTWGRKYNSPLHF. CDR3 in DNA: TGTGCCAGCAGCCTCCAAACGTGGGGCCGGAAATATAATTCACCCCTCCACTTT.

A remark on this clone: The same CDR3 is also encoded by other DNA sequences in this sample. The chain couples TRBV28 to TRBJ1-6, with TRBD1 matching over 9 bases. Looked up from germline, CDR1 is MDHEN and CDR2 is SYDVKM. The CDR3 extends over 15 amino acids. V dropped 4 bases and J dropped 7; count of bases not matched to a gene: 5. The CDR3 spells CASSSPGQGNSPLHF. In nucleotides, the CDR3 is TGTGCCAGCAGTTCCCCGGGACAGGGAAATTCACCCCTCCACTTT.

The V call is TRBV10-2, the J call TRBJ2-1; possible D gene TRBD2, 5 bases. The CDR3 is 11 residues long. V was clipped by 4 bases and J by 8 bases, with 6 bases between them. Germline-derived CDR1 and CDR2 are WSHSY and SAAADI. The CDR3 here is CASSGRDEQFF. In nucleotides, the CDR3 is TGCGCCAGCAGTGGGCGGGATGAGCAGTTCTTC.

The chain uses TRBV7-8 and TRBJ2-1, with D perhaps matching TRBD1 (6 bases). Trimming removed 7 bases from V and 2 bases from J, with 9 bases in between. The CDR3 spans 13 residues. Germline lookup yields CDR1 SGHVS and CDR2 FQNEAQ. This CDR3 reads CASTGAAYNEQFF. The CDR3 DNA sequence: TGTGCCAGCACAGGGGCAGCCTACAATGAGCAGTTCTTC.

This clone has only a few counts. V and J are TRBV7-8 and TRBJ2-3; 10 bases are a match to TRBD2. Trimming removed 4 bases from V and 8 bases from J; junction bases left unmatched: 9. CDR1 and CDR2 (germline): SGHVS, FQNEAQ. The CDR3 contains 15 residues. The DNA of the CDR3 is TGTGCCAGCAGCTCGTTACTAGCGGGATTCGCTACGCAGTATTTT. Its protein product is CASSSLLAGFATQYF.

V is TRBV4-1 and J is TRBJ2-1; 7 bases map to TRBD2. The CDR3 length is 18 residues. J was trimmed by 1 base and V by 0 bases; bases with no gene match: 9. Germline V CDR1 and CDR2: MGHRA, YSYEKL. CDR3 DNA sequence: TGCGCCAGCAGCCAAGAAGGCTCAGCGGGAAGGTCCTACAATGAGCAGTTCTTC. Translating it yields CASSQEGSAGRSYNEQFF.

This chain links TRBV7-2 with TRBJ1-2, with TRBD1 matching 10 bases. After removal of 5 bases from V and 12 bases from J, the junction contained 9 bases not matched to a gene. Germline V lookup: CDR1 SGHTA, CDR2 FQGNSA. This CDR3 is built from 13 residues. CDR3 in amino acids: CASSLSGTGEDTF. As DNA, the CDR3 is TGTGCCAGCAGCCTATCCGGGACAGGGGAGGACACCTTC.

The CDR3 DNA is TGTGCCAGCAGCCTCCGGGCAGGGGAGTACCAAGAGACCCAGTACTTC. It yields the protein CASSLRAGEYQETQYF. The J gene is TRBJ2-5, the V gene TRBV12-1; the D call in the table, TRBD1, was not verified against the DNA. TRBV12-1 is a pseudogene locus. The CDR3 length is 16 residues.